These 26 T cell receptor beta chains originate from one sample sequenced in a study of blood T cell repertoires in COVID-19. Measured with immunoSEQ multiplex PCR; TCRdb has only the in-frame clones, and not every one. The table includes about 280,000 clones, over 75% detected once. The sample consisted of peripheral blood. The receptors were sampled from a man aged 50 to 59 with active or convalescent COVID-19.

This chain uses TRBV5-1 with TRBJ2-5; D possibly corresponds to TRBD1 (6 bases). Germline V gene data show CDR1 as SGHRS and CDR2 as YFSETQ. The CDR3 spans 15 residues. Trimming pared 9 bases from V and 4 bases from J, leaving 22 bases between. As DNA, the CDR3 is TGCGCCACCCAAGCACCCGACAGGCACGGAGAGACCCAGTACTTC. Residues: CATQAPDRHGETQYF.

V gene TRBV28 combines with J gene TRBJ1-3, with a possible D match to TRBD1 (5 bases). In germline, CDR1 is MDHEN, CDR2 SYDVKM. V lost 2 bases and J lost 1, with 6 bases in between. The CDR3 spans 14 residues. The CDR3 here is CASSLAGSGNTIYF. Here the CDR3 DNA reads TGTGCCAGCAGTTTAGCAGGGTCTGGAAACACCATATATTTT.

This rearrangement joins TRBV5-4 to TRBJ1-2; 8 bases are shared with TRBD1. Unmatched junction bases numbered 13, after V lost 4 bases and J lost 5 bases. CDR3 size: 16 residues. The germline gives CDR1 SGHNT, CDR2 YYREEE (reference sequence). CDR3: CASSPGGGQGSYGYTF. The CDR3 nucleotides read TGTGCCAGCAGCCCCGGAGGCGGACAGGGTTCATATGGCTACACCTTC.

The CDR3 region has the DNA TGTGCCAGCAGCCATCGGACTCAAATCTACAATGAGCAGTTCTTC. Translation: CASSHRTQIYNEQFF. The chain uses TRBV14 and TRBJ2-1; D perhaps matches TRBD2 (5 bases). The V end lost 3 bases, the J end lost 3 bases, and 12 bases lay between the germline ends. Germline V gives CDR1 SGHDN, CDR2 FVKESK. The CDR3 covers 15 residues.

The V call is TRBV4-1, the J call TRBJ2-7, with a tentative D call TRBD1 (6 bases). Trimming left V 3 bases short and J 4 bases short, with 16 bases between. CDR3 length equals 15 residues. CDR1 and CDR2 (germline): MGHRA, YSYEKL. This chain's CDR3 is CASSQEQGWVYEQYF. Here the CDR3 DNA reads TGCGCCAGCAGCCAGGAACAGGGTTGGGTATACGAGCAGTACTTC.

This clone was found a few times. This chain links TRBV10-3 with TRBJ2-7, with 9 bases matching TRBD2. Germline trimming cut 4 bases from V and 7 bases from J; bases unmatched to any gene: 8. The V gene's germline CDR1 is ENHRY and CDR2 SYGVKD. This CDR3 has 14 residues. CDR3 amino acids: CAISALAGVGEQYF. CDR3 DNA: TGTGCCATCAGTGCCTTAGCGGGAGTAGGTGAGCAGTACTTC.

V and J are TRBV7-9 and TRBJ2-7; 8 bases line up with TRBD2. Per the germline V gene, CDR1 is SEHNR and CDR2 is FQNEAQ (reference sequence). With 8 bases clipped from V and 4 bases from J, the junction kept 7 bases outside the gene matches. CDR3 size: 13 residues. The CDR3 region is CASERTSSYEQYF. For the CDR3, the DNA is TGTGCCAGCGAACGGACTAGCTCATACGAGCAGTACTTC. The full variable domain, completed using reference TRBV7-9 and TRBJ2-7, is DTGVSQNPRHKITKRGQNVTFRCDPISEHNRLYWYRQTLGQGPEFLTYFQNEAQLEKSRLLSDRFSAERPKGSFSTLEIQRTEQGDSAMYLCASERTSSYEQYFGPGTRLTVT.

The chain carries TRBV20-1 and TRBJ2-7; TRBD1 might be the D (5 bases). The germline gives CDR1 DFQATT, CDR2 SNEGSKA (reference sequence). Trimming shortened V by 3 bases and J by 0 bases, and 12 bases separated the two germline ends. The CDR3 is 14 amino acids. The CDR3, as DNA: TGCAGTGCTAGTAACAGGATCCTCTCCTACGAGCAGTACTTC. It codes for CSASNRILSYEQYF.

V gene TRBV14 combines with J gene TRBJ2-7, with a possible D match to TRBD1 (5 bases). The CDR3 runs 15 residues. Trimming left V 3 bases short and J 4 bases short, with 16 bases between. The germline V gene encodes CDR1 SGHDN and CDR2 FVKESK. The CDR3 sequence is CASSQDDRFQYEQYF. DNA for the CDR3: TGTGCCAGCAGCCAGGATGACAGATTTCAGTACGAGCAGTACTTC.

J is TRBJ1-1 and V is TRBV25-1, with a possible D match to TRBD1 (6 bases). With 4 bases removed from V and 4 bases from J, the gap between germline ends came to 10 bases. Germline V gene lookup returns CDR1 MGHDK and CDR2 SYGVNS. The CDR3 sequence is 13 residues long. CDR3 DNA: TGTGCCAGCAGTGGGGGGCGGGCCACTGAAGCTTTCTTT. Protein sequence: CASSGGRATEAFF.

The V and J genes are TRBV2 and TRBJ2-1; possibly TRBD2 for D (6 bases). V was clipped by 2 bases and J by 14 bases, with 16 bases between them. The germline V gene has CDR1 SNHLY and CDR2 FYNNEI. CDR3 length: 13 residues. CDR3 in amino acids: CASSERRARYKFF. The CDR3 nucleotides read TGTGCCAGCAGTGAAAGGAGGGCGCGGTATAAGTTCTTC.

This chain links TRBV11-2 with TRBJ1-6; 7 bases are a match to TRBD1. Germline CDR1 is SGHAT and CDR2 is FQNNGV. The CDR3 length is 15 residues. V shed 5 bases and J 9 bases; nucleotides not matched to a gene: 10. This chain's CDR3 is CASSLAWDSLSPLHF. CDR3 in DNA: TGTGCCAGCAGCCTCGCATGGGACAGTCTTTCACCCCTCCACTTT.

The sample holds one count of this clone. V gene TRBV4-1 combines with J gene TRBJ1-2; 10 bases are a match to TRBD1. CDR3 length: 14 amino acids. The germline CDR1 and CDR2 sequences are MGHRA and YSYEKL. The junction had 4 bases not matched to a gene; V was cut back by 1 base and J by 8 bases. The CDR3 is CASSQAGTGVGYTF. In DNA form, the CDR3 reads TGCGCCAGCAGCCAAGCCGGGACAGGGGTAGGCTACACCTTC.

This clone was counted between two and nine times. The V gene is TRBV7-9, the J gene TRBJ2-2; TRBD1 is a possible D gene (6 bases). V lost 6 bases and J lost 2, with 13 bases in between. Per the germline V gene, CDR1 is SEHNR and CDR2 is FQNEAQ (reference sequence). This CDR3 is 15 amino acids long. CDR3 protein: CASRPDRSNTGELFF. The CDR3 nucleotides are TGTGCCAGCAGACCGGACAGATCAAACACCGGGGAGCTGTTTTTT.

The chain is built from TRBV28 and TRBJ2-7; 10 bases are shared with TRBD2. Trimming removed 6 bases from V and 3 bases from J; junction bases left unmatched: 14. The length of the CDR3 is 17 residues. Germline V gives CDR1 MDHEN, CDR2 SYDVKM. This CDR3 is CASRPISGRRNLYEQYF. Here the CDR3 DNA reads TGTGCCAGCAGGCCAATTAGCGGGAGGCGAAATCTCTACGAGCAGTACTTC.

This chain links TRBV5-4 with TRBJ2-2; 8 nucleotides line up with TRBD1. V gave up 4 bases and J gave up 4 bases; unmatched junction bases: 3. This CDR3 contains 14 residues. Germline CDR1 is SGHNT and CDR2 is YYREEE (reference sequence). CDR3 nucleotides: TGTGCCAGCAGCCGAACAGGGGGCACCGGGGAGCTGTTTTTT. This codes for CASSRTGGTGELFF. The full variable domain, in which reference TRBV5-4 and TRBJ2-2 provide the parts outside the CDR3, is ETGVTQSPTHLIKTRGQQVTLRCSSQSGHNTVSWYQQALGQGPQFIFQYYREEENGRGNFPPRFSGLQFPNYSSELNVNALELDDSALYLCASSRTGGTGELFFGEGSRLTVL.

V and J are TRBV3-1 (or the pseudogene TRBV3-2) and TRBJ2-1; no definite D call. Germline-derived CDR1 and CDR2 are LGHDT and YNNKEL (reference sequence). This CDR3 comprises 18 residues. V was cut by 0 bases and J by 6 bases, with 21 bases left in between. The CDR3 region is CASSQESPPIPRSNEQFF. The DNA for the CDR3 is TGTGCCAGCAGCCAAGAATCCCCTCCGATCCCGAGGAGCAATGAGCAGTTCTTC.

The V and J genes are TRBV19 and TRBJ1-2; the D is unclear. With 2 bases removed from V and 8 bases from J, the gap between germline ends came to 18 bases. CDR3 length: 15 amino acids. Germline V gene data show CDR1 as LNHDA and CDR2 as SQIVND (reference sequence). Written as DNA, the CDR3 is TGTGCCAGTAGTATATCTCGTGTGGGGAGCGACGGCTACACCTTC. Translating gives CASSISRVGSDGYTF.

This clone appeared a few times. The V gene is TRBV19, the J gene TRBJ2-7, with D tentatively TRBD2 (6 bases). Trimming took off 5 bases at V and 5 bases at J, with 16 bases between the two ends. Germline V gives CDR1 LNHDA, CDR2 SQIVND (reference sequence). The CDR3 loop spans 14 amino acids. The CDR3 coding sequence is TGTGCCAGTAGTTCCCGAGGAGGGCGGGACGAGCAGTACTTC. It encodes CASSSRGGRDEQYF.

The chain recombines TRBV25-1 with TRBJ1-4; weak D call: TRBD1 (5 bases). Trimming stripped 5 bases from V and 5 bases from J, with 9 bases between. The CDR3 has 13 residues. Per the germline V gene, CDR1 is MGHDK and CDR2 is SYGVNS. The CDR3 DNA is TGTGCCAGCAGTATGCGACAGAATGAAAAACTGTTTTTT. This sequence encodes CASSMRQNEKLFF.

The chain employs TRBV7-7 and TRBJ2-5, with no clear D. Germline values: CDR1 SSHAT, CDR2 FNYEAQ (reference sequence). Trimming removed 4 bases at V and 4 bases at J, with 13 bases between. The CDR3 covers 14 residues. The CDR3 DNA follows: TGTGCCAGCAGCTCTTTGGTATCGGGAGAGACCCAGTACTTC. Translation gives CASSSLVSGETQYF.

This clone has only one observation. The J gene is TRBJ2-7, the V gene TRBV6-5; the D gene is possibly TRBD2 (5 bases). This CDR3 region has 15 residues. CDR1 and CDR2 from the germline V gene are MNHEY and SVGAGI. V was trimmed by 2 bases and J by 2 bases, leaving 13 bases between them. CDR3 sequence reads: CASSYNSGKPYEQYF. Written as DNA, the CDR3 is TGTGCCAGCAGTTACAATTCGGGGAAACCCTACGAGCAGTACTTC.

CDR3 bases: TGCGCCAGCAGGAGCGGGAGCTACGAGCAGTACTTC. This encodes CASRSGSYEQYF. The J gene is TRBJ2-7, the V gene TRBV5-1; 8 positions match TRBD2. CDR3 size: 12 residues. Per the germline V gene, CDR1 is SGHRS and CDR2 is YFSETQ. The V segment lost 5 bases and the J segment 3 bases; nucleotides outside the gene matches: 1.

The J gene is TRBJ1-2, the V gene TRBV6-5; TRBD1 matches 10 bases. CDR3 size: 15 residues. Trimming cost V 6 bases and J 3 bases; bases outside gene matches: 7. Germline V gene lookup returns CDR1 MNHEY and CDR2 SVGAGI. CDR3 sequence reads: CASREDRGGYYGYTF. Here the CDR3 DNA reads TGTGCCAGCAGAGAGGACAGGGGGGGGTACTATGGCTACACCTTC.

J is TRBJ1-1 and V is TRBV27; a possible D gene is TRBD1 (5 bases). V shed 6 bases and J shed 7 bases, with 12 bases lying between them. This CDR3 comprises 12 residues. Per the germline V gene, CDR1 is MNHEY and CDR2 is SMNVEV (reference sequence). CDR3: CASRNQGFEAFF. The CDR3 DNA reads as TGTGCCAGCAGGAATCAGGGCTTTGAAGCTTTCTTT.

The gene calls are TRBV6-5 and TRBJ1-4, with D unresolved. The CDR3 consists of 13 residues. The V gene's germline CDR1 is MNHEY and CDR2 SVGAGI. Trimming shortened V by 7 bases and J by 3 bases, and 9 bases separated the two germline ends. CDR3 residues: CASKRAANEKLFF. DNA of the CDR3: TGTGCCAGCAAGCGGGCGGCTAATGAAAAACTGTTTTTT.